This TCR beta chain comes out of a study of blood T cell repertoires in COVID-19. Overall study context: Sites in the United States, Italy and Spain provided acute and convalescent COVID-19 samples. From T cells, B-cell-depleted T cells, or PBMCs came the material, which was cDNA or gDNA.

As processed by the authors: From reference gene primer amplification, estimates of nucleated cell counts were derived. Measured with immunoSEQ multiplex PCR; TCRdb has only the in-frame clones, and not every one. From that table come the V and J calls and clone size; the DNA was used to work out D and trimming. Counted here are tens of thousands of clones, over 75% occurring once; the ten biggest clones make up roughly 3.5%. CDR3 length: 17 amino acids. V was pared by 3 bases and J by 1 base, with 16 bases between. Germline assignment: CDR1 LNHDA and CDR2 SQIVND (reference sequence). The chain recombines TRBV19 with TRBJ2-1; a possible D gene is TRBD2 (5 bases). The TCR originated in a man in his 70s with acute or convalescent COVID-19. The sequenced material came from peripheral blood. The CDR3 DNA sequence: TGTGCCAGTAGTATGTATCGGGGTAGCGTTTCCTACAATGAGCAGTTCTTC. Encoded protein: CASSMYRGSVSYNEQFF.